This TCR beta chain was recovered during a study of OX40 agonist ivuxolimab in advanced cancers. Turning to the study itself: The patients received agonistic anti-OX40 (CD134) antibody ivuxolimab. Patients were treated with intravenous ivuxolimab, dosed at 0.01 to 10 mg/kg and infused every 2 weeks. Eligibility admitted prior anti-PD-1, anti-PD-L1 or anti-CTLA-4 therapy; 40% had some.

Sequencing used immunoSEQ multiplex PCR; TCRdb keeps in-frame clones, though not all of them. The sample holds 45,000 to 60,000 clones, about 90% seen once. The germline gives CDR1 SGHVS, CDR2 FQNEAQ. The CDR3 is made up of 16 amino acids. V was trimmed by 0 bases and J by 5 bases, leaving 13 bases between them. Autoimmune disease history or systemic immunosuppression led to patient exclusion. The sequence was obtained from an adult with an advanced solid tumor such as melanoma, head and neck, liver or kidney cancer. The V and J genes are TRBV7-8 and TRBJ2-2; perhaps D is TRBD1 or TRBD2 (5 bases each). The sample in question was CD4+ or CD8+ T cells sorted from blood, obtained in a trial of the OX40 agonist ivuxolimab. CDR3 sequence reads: CASSLAFGAGTGELFF. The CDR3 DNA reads TGTGCCAGCAGCTTAGCATTCGGGGCAGGGACCGGGGAGCTGTTTTTT. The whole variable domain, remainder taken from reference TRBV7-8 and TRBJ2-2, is GAGVSQSPRYKVAKRGQDVALRCDPISGHVSLFWYQQALGQGPEFLTYFQNEAQLDKSGLPSDRFFAERPEGSVSTLKIQRTQQEDSAVYLCASSLAFGAGTGELFFGEGSRLTVL.